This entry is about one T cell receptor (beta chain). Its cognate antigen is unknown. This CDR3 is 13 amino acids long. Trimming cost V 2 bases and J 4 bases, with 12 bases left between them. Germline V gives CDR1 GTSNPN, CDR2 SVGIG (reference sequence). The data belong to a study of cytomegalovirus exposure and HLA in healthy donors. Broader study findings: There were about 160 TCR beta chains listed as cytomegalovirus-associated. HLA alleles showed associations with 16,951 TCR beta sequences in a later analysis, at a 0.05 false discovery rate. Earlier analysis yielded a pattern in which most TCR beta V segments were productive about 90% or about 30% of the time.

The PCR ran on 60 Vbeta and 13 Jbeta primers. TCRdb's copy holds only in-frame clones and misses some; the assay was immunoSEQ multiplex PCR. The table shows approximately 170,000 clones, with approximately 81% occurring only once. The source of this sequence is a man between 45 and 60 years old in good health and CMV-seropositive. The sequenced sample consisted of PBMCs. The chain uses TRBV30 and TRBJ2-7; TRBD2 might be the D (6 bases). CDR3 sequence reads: CAWSTRDPYEQYF. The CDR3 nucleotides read TGTGCCTGGAGTACGCGGGACCCGTACGAGCAGTACTTC. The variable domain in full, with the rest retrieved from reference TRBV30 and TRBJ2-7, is SQTIHQWPATLVQPVGSPLSLECTVEGTSNPNLYWYRQAAGRGLQLLFYSVGIGQISSEVPQNLSASRPQDRQFILSSKKLLLSDSGFYLCAWSTRDPYEQYFGPGTRLTVT.